This T cell receptor (beta chain) was captured in a study of long-term antiretroviral therapy in people with HIV (dated by TCRdb to the early 2020s). Some background on the complete study: The earliest samples were collected approximately a decade before the 2015 WHO recommendation for immediate ART, a period when ART was typically delayed until CD4 counts fell. A total of under 250 cryopreserved PBMC samples were contributed to the cohort by 30 adults with confirmed HIV infection, with samples collected serially over a mean of roughly six years (range 1-12). A retrospective serial study tested whether ART initiation and durable HIV suppression were associated with changes in peripheral blood TRB repertoire composition and diversity. No cross-contamination during QIAcube processing turned up in test extractions that ran a monoclonal T-cell line alongside 30 or so polyclonal samples. About two fifths of the roughly 30 participants with HIV were female. The paper as a whole reports these results and caveats: Because cell numbers in pre-ART samples were limited, unsorted PBMC were profiled instead of sorted CD4+ and CD8+ T cells. ART initiation was associated with a significant increase in TRB diversity, but diversity stayed significantly below transplant donor controls even after long-term ART. The samples were dated from about 2004 to 2018, and the ART regimens that were used may be less effective than current ART regimens. Owing to limited PBMC availability, only the TCR beta chain was sequenced, without alpha chain pairing. CDR3 length ranges in HIV repertoires were narrower than in controls, and network structure suggested an antigen-experienced repertoire with only a slight naive shift after ART. At every time point, the repertoire was dominated by expanded TRB clones first identified before ART initiation, although this dominance fluctuated and, in many PLHIV, declined after ART. Inferences about post-ART repertoire changes are limited because no data were available on ART adherence, viral resistance or therapy changes.

Sequencing of the TRB variable region was done with the immunoSEQ hsTCRB v3.0 assay at survey level resolution. TRB sequencing targeted a depth of roughly 40,000-55,000 T-cell genomes per sample. TRB libraries were pooled and sequenced on an Illumina MiSeq using a v3 150-cycle kit. The original pipeline was this. Repertoire analysis ran in R within a reproducible Nextflow workflow covering QC, data transformation and analysis. LymphoSeq2, an R package for AIRR-Seq data exploration, was used to implement custom analyses. A handful of samples yielding fewer than 5000 total TRB sequences were excluded, leaving more than 150 analyzed HIV repertoires. Among the approximately 180 retained HIV repertoires, 55 to 65 were collected before ART initiation and 120 to 140 were collected after ART initiation. Each repertoire was downsampled to 5000 TRB nucleotide sequences, and summary statistics were averaged across 100 downsampling iterations. The analysis kept only TRB sequences whose CDR3 regions were at least seven amino acids long. Diversity was measured with a Shannon entropy-derived clonality score and the Gini coefficient. In repertoire networks, the top 5000 CDR3 amino acid sequences were linked whenever an edit distance of one separated two sequences. GLIPH2 predicted antigen specificity groups and MHC restriction for TRB CDR3 amino acid sequences. CDR3 amino acid sequences were matched against VDJdb and McPAS-TCR to flag known CMV, EBV, HIV or tissue antigen associations. Pre-ART, post-ART and control groups were compared with Wilcoxon signed-rank tests and Holm-Bonferroni correction. TCRdb re-hosts the immuneACCESS table, in-frame sequences only. Its copies lack some clones; in the studies checked, an unresolved V gene accounts for under half of them, and the cause for the rest is not known. V and J calls and clone size are given by that table; D and trimming were obtained from the DNA. The sample data list roughly 20,000 clones, and 87% of these were observed just once. Over 4% of the sample goes to the ten largest clones.

Concerning this clone: There is no known antigen for this receptor. No much larger clone exists at a distance of one base, and base qualities are not known.

To be included, a participant needed at least one PBMC sample from before ART initiation plus at least two post-ART samples. Every participant with HIV received treatment in the United States of America. Cryopreserved samples of about 0.95-10 million PBMC were thawed and washed before DNA extraction. At the time of the earliest PBMC sample for each participant with HIV, ages ranged from roughly 20 to 60 years. Each participant contributed PBMC samples from 1-4 timepoints before ART initiation and 2-8 timepoints after ART initiation, with a median of 7 samples. For every participant, serial HIV viral load, CD4+ T-cell count, ART history and demographic data were obtained. A Qiagen kit on a QIAcube was used to extract genomic DNA from unsorted PBMC, with samples processed in batches of 12. The CDR3 contains 13 residues, cysteine and phenylalanine counted. The only DNA kept is the CDR3, 39 bases in frame from the first base. As encoded in the germline V gene (reference sequence), CDR1 is LNHDA while CDR2 is SQIVND. Trimming takes 3 bases from V and 6 bases from J, and the germline ends sit 9 bases apart.

The specimen comprised unsorted PBMCs, sampled 2.1 years after starting antiretroviral therapy. The receptor's source is a man younger than 35 with HIV. The sequence is built from TRBV19 and TRBJ2-1; TRBD2 is perhaps the D gene, given 5 matching bases. The CDR3 protein: CASSISLANEQFF. The DNA sequence is as follows: TGTGCCAGTAGTATTAGCCTAGCCAATGAGCAGTTCTTC.